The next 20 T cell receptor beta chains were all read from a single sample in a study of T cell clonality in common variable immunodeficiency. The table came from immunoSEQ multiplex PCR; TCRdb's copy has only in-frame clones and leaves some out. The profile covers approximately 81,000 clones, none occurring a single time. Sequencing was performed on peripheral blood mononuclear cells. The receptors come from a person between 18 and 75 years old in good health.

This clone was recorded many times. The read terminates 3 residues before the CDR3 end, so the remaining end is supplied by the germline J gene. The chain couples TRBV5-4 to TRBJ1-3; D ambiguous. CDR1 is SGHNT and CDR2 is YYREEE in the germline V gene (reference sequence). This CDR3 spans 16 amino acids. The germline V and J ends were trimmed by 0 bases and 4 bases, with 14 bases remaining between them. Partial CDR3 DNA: TGTGCCAGCAGCTTGGGCGGGTCGTCTGCCGGAAACACC. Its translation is CASSLGGSSAGNT. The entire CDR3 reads CASSLGGSSAGNTIYF.

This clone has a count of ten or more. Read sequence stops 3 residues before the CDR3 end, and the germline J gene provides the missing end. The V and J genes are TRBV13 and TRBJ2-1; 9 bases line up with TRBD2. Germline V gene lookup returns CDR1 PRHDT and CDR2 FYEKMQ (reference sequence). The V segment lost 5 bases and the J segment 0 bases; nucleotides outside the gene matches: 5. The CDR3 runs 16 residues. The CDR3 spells CASSVLAGRSYNEQFF. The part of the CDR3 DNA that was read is TGTGCCAGCAGCGTCCTAGCGGGACGCTCCTACAATGAG.

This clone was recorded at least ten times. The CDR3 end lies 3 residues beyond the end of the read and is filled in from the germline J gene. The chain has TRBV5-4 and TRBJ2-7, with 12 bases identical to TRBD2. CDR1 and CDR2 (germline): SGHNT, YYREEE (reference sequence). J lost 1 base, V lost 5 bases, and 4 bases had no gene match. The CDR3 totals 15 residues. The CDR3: CASSLAGGPSYEQYF. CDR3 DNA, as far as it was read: TGTGCCAGCAGTCTAGCGGGAGGGCCGTCCTACGAG.

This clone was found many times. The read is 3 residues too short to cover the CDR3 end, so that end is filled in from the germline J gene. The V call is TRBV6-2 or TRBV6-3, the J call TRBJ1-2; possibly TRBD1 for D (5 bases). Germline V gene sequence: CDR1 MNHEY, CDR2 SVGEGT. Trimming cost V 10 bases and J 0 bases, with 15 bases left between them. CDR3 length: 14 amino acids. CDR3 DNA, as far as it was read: TGTGCCACCCTAAGGGGTAACGCTAACTATGGC. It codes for CATLRGNANYG. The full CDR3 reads CATLRGNANYGYTF.

CDR3 bases read: TGTGCCAGCAGCTTAGCTGGTGGGGGCAACAATGAG. This codes for CASSLAGGGNNE. The entire CDR3 is CASSLAGGGNNEQFF. The genes are TRBV7-6 and TRBJ2-1; a possible D gene is TRBD1 (6 bases). The read ends 3 residues shy of where the CDR3 ends; the end is completed using the germline J gene. V was pared by 0 bases and J by 5 bases, with 11 bases between. Germline V gives CDR1 SGHVS, CDR2 FNYEAQ. The CDR3 is 15 amino acids.

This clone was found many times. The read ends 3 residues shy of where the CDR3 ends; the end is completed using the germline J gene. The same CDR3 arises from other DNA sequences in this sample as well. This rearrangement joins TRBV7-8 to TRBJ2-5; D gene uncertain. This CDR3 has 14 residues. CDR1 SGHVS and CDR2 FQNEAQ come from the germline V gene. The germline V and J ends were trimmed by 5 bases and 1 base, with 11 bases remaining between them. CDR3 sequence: CASSPPVSQETQYF. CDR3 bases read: TGTGCCAGCAGCCCTCCCGTATCCCAAGAGACC.

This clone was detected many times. The covered CDR3 bases are TGTGCCAGCAGCCCCCGACAGGGGGCGTCCTACGAG. Residues: CASSPRQGASYE. The entire CDR3 sequence reads CASSPRQGASYEQYF. V and J are TRBV7-9 and TRBJ2-7; 10 bases match TRBD1. The observed sequence ends 3 residues before the CDR3 terminus, with the missing tail filled in from the germline J gene. The CDR3 is made up of 15 amino acids. Germline assignment: CDR1 SEHNR and CDR2 FQNEAQ (reference sequence). The junction had 5 bases not matched to a gene; V was cut back by 5 bases and J by 1 base.

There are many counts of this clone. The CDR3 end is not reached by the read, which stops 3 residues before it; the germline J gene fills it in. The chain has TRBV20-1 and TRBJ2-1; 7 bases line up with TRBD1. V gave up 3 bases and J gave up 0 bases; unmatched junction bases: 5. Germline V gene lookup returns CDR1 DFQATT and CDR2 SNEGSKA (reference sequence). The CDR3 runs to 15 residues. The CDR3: CSASQGTVSYNEQFF. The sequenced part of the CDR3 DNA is TGCAGTGCTAGTCAGGGGACAGTCTCCTACAATGAG.

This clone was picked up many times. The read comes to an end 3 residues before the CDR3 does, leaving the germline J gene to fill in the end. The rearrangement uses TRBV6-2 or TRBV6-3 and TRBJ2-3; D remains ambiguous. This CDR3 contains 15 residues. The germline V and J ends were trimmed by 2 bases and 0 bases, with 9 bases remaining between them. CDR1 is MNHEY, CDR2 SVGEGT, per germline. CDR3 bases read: TGTGCCAGCAGTTACCGCCTTAGAAGCACAGATACG. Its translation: CASSYRLRSTDT. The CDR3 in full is CASSYRLRSTDTQYF.

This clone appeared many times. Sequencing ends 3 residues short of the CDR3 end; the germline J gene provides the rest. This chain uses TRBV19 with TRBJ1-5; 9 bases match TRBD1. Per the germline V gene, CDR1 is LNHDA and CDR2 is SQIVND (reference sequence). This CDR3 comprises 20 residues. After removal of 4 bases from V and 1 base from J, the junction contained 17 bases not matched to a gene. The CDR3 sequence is CASSNSRGTGSLRSNQPQHF. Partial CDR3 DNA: TGTGCCAGTAGTAATTCACGCGGGACAGGGTCCCTCCGGAGCAATCAGCCC.

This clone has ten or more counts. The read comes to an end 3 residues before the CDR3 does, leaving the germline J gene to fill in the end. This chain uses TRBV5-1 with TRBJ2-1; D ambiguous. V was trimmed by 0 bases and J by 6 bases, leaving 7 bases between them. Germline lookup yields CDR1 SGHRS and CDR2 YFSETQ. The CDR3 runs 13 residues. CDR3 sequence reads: CASSLVQRNEQFF. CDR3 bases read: TGCGCCAGCAGCTTGGTGCAGCGCAATGAG.

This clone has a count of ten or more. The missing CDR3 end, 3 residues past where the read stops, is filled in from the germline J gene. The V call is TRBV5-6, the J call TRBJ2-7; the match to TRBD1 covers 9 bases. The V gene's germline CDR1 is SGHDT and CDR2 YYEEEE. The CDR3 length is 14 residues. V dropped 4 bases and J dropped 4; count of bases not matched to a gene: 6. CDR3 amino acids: CASSIGTGLYEQYF. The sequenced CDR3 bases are TGTGCCAGCAGCATCGGGACAGGGCTTTACGAG.

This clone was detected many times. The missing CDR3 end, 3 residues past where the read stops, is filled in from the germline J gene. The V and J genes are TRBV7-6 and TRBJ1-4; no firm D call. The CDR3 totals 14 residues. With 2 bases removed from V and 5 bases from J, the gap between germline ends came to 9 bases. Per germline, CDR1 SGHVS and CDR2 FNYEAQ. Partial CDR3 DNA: TGTGCCAGCAGCTTACGGGGTTTCAATGAAAAA. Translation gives CASSLRGFNEK. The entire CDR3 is CASSLRGFNEKLFF.

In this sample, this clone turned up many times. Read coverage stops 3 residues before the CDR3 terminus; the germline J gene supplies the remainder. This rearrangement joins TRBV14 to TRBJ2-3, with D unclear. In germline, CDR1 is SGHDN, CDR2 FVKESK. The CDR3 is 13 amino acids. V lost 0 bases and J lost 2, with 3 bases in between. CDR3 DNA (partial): TGTGCCAGCAGCCAAGATCTCACAGATACG. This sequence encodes CASSQDLTDT. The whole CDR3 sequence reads CASSQDLTDTQYF.

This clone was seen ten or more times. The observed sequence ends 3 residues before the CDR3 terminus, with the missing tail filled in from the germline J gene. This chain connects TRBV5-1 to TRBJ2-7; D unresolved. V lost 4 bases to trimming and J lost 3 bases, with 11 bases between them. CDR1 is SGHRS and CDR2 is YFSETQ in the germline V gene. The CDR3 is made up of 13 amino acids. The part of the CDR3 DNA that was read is TGCGCCAGCAGCGCCTCGCGGAACTACGAG. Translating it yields CASSASRNYE. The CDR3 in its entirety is CASSASRNYEQYF. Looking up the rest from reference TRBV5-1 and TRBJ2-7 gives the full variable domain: KAGVTQTPRYLIKTRGQQVTLSCSPISGHRSVSWYQQTPGQGLQFLFEYFSETQRNKGNFPGRFSGRQFSNSRSEMNVSTLELGDSALYLCASSASRNYEQYFGPGTRLTVT.

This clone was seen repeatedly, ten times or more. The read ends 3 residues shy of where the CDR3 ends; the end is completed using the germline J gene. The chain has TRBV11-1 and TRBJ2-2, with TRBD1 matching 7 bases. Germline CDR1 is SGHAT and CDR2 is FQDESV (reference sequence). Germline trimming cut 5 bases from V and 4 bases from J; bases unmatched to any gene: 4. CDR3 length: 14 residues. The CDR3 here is CASSHRGITGELFF. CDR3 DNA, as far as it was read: TGTGCCAGCAGCCACAGGGGAATCACCGGGGAG.

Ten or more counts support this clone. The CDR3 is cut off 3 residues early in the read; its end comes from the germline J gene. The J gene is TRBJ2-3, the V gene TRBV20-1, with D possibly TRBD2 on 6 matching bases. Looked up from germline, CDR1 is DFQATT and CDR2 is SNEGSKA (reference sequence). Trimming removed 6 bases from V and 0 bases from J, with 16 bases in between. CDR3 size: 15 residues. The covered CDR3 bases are TGCAGTGCCAAGAGGAGGGGCATAAGCACAGATACG. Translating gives CSAKRRGISTDT. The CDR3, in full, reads CSAKRRGISTDTQYF.

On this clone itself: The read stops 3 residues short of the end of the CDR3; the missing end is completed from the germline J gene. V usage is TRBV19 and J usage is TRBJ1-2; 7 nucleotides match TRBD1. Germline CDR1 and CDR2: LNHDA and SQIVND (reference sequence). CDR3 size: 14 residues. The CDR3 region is CASSVRDSYRGYTF. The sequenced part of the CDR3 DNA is TGTGCCAGTAGTGTCCGGGACAGCTACAGGGGC.

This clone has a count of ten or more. CDR3 bases read: TGCAGTGCTAGTAGTGGGTCTGGCAGGGCAGATACG. Protein: CSASSGSGRADT. In full, the CDR3 reads CSASSGSGRADTQYF. The chain couples TRBV20-1 to TRBJ2-3, with TRBD1 as a possible D gene (5 bases). Sequencing ends 3 residues short of the CDR3 end; the germline J gene provides the rest. Looked up from germline, CDR1 is DFQATT and CDR2 is SNEGSKA (reference sequence). This CDR3 contains 15 residues. V lost 3 bases to trimming and J lost 4 bases, with 17 bases between them.

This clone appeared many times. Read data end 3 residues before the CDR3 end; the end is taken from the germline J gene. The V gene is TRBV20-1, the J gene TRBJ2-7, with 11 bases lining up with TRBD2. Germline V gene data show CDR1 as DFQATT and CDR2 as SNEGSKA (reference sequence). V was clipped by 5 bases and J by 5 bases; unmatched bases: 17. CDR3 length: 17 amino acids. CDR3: CSALTGTSGAGRDEQYF. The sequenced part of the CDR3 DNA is TGCAGTGCTTTAACCGGGACTAGCGGAGCGGGTAGGGACGAG.